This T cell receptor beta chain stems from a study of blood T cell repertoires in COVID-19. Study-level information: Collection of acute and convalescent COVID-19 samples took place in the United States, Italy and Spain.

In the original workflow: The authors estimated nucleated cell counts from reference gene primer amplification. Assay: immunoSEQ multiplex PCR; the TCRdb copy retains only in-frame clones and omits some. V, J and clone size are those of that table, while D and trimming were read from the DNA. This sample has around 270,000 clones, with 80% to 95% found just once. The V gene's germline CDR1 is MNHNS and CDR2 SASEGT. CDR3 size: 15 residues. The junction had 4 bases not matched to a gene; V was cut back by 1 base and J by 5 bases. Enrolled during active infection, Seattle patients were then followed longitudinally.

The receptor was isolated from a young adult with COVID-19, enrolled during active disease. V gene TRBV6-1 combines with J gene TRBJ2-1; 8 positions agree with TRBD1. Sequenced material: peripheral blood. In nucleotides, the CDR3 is TGTGCCAGCAGTGAAGAGGACAGGGTTCACAATGAGCAGTTCTTC. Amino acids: CASSEEDRVHNEQFF.